This T cell receptor beta chain appears in the sequencing data of a study of blood T cell repertoires in COVID-19. Study information: The origin of the acute and convalescent COVID-19 samples was the United States, Italy and Spain.

The data were produced by immunoSEQ multiplex PCR, yet TCRdb's version contains in-frame clones alone and is incomplete. The sample carries some 60,000 clones, more than 85% recorded once. V lost 5 bases, J lost 0 bases, and 9 bases lay in between. Germline CDR1 and CDR2: SGHRS and YFSETQ. This CDR3 spans 14 amino acids. Sequenced input: peripheral blood. The clonotype was recovered from a man in his 60s with acute or convalescent COVID-19. The chain has TRBV5-1 and TRBJ2-1; perhaps TRBD2 as D (5 bases). CDR3: CASRVGDSYNEQFF. The CDR3 DNA is TGCGCCAGCAGGGTGGGAGACTCCTACAATGAGCAGTTCTTC.